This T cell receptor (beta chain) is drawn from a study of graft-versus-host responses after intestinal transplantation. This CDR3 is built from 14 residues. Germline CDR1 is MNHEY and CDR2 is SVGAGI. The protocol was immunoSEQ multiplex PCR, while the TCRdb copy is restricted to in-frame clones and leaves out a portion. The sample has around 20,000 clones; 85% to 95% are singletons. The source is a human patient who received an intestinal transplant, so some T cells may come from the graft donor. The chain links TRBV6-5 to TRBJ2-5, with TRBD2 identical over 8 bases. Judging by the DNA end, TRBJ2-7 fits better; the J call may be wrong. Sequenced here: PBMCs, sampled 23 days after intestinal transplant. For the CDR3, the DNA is TGTGCCAGCAGTGCTACTAGCGGCTCCTACGAGCAGTACTTC. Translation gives CASSATSGSYEQYF.